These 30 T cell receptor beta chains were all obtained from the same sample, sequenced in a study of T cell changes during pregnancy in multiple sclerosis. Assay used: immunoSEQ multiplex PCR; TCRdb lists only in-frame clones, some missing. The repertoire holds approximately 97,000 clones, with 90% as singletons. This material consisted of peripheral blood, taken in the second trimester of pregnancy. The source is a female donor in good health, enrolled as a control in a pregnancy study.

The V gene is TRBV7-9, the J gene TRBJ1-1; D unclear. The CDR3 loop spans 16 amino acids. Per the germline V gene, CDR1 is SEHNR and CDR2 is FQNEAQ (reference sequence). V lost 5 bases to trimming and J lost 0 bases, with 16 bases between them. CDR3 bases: TGTGCCAGCAGCATTCTCAGGAAACCCATGAACACTGAAGCTTTCTTT. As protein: CASSILRKPMNTEAFF.

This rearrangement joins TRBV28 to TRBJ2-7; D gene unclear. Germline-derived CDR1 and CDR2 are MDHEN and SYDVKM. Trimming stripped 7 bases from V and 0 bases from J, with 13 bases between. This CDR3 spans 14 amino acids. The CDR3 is CASIGALSSYEQYF. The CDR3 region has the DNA TGTGCCAGCATTGGAGCACTGAGCTCCTACGAGCAGTACTTC.

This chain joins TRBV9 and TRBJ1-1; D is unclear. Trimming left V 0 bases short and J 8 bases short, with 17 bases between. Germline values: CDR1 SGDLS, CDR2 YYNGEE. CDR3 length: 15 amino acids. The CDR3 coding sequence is TGTGCCAGCAGCGTAGGAAACAGAGCCAAAGCCGAAGCTTTCTTT. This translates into CASSVGNRAKAEAFF.

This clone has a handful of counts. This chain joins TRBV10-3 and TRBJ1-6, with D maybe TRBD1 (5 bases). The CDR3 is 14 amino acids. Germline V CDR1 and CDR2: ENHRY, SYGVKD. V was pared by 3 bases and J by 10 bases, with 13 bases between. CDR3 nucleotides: TGTGCCATCAGTGACCCCGGGGGAGACTCACCCCTCCACTTT. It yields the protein CAISDPGGDSPLHF.

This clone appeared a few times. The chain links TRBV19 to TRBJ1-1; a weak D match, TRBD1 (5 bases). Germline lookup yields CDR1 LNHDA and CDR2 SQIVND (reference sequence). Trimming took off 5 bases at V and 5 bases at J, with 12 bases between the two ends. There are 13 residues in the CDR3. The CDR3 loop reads CASSFRVRTEAFF. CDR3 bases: TGTGCCAGTAGTTTCAGGGTCAGGACTGAAGCTTTCTTT.

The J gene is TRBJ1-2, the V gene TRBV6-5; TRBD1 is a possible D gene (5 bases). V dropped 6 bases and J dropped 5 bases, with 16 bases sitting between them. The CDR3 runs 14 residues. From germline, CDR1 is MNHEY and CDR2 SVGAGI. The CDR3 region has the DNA TGTGCCAGCAGGAAAGGACATACTGCTTATGGCTACACCTTC. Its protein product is CASRKGHTAYGYTF.

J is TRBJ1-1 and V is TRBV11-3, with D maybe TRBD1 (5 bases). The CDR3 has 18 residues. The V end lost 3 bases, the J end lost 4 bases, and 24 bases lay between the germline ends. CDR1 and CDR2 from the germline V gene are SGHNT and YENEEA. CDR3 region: CASSFAPDVGHWCTEAFF. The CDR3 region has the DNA TGTGCCAGCAGCTTCGCTCCTGATGTGGGGCATTGGTGCACTGAAGCTTTCTTT.

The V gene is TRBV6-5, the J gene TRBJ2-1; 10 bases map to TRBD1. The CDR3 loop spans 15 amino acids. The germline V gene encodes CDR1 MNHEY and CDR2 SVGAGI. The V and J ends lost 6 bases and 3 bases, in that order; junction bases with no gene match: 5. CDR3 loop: CASRIDRGLYNEQFF. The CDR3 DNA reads TGTGCCAGCAGAATAGACAGGGGGCTCTACAATGAGCAGTTCTTC.

CDR3 nucleotide sequence: TGTGCCAGTAGTATCTCAGGGTCTGGGGCCAACGTCCTGACTTTC. This codes for CASSISGSGANVLTF. The chain joins TRBV19 to TRBJ2-6; perhaps TRBD1 as D (5 bases). The CDR3 consists of 15 residues. CDR1 and CDR2 from the germline V gene are LNHDA and SQIVND (reference sequence). Trimming pared 3 bases from V and 1 base from J, leaving 7 bases between.

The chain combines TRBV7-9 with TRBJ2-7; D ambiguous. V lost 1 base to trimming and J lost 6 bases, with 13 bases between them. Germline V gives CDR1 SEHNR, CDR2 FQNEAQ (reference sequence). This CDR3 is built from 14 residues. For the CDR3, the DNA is TGTGCCAGCAGCTTAGGCGTTGCCCCAAGCGAGCAGTACTTC. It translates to CASSLGVAPSEQYF.

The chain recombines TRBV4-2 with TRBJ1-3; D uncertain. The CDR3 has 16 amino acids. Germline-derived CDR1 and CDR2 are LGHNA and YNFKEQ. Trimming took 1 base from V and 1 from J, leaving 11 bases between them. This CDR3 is CASSQVGGPSGNTIYF. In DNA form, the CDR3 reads TGTGCCAGCAGCCAAGTTGGAGGCCCATCTGGAAACACCATATATTTT.

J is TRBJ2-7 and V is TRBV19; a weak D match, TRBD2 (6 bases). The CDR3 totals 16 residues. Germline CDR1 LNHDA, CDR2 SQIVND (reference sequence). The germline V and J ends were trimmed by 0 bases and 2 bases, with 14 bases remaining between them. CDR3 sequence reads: CASSIDRPGVTYEQYF. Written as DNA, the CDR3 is TGTGCCAGTAGTATAGACCGACCGGGAGTAACCTACGAGCAGTACTTC.

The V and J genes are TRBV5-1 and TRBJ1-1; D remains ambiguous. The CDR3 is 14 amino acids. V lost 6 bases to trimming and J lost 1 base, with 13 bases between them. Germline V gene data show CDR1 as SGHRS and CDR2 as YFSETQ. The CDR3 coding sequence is TGCGCCAGCAATGTCGGAGGGTCGAACACTGAAGCTTTCTTT. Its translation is CASNVGGSNTEAFF. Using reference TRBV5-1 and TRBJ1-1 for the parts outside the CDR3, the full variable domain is KAGVTQTPRYLIKTRGQQVTLSCSPISGHRSVSWYQQTPGQGLQFLFEYFSETQRNKGNFPGRFSGRQFSNSRSEMNVSTLELGDSALYLCASNVGGSNTEAFFGQGTRLTVV.

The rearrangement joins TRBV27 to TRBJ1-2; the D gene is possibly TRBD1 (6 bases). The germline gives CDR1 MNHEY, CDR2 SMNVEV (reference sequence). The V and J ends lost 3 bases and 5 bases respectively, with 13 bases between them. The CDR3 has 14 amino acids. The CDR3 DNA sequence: TGTGCCAGCAGTTTTAGAGGGGGGGGATATGGCTACACCTTC. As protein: CASSFRGGGYGYTF.

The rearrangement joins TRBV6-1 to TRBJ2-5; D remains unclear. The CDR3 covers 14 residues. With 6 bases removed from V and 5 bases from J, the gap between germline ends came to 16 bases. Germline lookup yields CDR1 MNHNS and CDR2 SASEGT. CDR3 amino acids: CASSVGFGSETQYF. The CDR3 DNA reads TGTGCCAGCAGCGTGGGTTTCGGGTCCGAGACCCAGTACTTC.

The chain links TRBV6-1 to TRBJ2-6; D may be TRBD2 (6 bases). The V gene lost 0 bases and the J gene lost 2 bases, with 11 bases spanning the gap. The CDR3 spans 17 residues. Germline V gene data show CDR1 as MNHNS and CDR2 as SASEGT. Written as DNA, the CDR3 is TGTGCCAGCAGTGAAGCAGTTGGGGGGACTGGGGCCAACGTCCTGACTTTC. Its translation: CASSEAVGGTGANVLTF.

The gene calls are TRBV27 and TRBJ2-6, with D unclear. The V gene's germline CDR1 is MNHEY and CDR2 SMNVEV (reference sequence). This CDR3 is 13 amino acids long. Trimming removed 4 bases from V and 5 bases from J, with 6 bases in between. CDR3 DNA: TGTGCCAGCAGTTCCTTCCGGGCCAACGTCCTGACTTTC. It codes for CASSSFRANVLTF.

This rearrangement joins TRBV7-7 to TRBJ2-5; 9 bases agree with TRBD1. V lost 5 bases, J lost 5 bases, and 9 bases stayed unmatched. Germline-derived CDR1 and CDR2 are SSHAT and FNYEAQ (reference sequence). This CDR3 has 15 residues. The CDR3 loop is CASSQNRGRVETQYF. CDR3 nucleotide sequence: TGTGCCAGCAGCCAAAACAGGGGGCGGGTGGAGACCCAGTACTTC. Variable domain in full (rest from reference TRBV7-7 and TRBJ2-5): GAGVSQSPRYKVTKRGQDVTLRCDPISSHATLYWYQQALGQGPEFLTYFNYEAQPDKSGLPSDRFSAERPEGSISTLTIQRTEQRDSAMYRCASSQNRGRVETQYFGPGTRLLVL.

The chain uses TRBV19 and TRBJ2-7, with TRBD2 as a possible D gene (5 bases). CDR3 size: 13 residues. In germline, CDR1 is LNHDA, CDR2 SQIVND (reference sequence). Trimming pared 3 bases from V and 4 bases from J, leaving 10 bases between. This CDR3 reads CASSIGPGYEQYF. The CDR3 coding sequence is TGTGCCAGTAGTATCGGTCCGGGATACGAGCAGTACTTC.

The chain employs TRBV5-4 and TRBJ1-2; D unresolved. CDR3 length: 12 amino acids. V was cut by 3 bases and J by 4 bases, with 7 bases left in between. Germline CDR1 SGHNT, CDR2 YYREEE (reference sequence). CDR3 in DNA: TGTGCCAGCAGCTCGGACTTCTATGGCTACACCTTC. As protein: CASSSDFYGYTF.

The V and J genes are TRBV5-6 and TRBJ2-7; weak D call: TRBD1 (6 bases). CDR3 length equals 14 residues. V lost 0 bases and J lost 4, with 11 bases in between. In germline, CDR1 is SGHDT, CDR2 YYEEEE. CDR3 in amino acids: CASSLVQGAYEQYF. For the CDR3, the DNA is TGTGCCAGCAGCTTGGTACAGGGCGCTTACGAGCAGTACTTC.

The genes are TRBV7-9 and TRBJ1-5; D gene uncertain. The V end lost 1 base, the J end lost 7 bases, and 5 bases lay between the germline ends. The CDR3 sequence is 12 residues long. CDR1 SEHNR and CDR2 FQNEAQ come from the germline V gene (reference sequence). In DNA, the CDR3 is TGTGCCAGCAGCTTAGGGGCACAGCCCCAGCATTTT. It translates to CASSLGAQPQHF.

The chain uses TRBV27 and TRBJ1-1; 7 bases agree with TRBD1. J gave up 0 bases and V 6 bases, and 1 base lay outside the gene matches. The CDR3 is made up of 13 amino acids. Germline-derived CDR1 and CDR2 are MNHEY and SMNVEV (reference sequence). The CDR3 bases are TGTGCCAGCAGCGACAGGGTGAACACTGAAGCTTTCTTT. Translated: CASSDRVNTEAFF.

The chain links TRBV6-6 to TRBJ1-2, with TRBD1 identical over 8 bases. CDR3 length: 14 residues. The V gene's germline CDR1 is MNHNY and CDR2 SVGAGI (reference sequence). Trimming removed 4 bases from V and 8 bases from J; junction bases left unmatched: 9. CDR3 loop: CASSFEQGVKGYTF. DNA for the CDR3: TGTGCCAGCAGTTTTGAACAGGGGGTTAAAGGCTACACCTTC.

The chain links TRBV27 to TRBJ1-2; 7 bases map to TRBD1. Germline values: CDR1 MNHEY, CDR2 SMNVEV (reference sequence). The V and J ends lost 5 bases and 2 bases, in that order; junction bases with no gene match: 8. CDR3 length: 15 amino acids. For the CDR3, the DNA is TGTGCCAGCAGTCCCAGGACAGGAATCAACTATGGCTACACCTTC. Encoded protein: CASSPRTGINYGYTF.

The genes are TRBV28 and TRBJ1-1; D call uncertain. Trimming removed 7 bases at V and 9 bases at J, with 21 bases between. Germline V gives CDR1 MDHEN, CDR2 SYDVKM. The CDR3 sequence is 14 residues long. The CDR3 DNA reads TGTGCCAGCATCCGACCGGACTCTCCCTCCAAAGCTTTCTTT. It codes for CASIRPDSPSKAFF.

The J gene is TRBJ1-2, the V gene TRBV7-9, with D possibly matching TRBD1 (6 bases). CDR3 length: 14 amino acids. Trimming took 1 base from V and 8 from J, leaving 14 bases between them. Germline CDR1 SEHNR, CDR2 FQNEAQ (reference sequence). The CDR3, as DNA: TGTGCCAGCAGCTTAGGTACAGGGTTAGGCGGCTACACCTTC. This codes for CASSLGTGLGGYTF.

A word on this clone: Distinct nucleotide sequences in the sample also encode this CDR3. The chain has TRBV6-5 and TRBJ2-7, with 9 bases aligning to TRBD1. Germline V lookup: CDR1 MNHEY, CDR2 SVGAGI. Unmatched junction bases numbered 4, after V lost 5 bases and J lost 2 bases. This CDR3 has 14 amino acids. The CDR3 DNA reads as TGTGCCAGCAGTCCATGGGACAGGGCCTACGAGCAGTACTTC. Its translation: CASSPWDRAYEQYF.

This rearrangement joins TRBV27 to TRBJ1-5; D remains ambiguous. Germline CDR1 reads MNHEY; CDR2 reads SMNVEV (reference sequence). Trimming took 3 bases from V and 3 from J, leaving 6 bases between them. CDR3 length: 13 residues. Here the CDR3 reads CASSFVPNQPQHF. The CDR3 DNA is TGTGCCAGCAGTTTCGTCCCCAATCAGCCCCAGCATTTT.

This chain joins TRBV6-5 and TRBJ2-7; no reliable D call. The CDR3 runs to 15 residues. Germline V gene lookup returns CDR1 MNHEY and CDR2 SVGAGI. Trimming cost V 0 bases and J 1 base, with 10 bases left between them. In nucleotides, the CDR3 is TGTGCCAGCAGTTACTCGTTCACAGCTTCCTACGAGCAGTACTTC. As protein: CASSYSFTASYEQYF.